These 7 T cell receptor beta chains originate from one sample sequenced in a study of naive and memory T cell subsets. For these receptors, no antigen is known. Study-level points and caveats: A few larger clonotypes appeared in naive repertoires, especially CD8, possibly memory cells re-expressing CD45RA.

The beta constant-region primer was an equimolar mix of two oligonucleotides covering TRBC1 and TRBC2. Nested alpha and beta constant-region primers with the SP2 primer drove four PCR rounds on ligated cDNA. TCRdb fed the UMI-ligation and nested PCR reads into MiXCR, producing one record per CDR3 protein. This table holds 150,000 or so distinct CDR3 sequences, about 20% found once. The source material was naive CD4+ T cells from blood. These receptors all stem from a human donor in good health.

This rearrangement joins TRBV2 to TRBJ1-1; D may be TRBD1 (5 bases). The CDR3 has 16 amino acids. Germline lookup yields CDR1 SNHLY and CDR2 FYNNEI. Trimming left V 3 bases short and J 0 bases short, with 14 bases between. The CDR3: CASSDRGQEVNTEAFF. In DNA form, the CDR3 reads TGTGCCAGCAGTGATCGGGGCCAGGAGGTGAACACTGAAGCTTTCTTT.

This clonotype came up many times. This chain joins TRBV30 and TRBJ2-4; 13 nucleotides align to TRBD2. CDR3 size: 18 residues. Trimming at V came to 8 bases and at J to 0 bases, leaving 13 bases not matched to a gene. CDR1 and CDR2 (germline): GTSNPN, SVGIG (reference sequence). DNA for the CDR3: TGTGCCGCCTCCTCCGGGACTAGCGGGGCCCTAGCCAAAAACATTCAGTACTTC. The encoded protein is CAASSGTSGALAKNIQYF.

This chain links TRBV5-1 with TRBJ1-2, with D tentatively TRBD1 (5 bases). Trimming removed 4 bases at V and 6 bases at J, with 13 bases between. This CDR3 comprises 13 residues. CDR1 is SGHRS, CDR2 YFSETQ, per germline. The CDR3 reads CASSTGQANGYTF. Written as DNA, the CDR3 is TGCGCCAGCAGCACAGGACAAGCTAATGGCTACACCTTC.

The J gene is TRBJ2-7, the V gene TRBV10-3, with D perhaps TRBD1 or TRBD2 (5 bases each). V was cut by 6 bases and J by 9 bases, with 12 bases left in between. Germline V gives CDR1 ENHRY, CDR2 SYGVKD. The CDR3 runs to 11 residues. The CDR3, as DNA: TGTGCCATCAGAGACCGGGGCCCGCAGTACTTC. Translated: CAIRDRGPQYF.

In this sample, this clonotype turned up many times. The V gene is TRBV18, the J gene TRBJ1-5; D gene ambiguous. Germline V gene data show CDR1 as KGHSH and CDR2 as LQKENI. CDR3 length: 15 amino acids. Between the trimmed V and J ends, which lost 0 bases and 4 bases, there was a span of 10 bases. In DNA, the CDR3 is TGTGCCAGCTCACCACCGGGGATAAGGAATCAGCCCCAGCATTTT. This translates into CASSPPGIRNQPQHF.

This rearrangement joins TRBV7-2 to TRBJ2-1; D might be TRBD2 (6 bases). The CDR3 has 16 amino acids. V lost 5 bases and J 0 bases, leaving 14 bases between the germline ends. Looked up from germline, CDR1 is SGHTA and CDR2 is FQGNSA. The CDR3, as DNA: TGTGCCAGCAGCCGGGACTGGCGCAGCTCCTACAATGAGCAGTTCTTC. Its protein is CASSRDWRSSYNEQFF.

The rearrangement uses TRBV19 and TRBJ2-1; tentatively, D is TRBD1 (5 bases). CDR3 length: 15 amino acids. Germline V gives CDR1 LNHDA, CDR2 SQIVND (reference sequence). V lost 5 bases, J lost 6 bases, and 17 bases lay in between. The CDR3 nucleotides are TGTGCCAGTAGTTGTTTAGGGGCGTCGTGCAATGAGCAGTTCTTC. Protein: CASSCLGASCNEQFF.